This T cell receptor beta chain came from a study of T-cell reconstitution after alpha-beta-depleted transplantation in children. Unmatched junction bases numbered 5, after V lost 3 bases and J lost 7 bases. The CDR3 has 15 amino acids. Germline CDR1 and CDR2: MNHEY and SMNVEV (reference sequence). As concerns this clonotype: What it binds is unknown.

Broader study findings: Diversity and T-cell counts at one year after transplant derived mostly from new T cells. It was surviving recipient T cells and thymic progenitors that gave some patients high TCRbeta diversity at day 60. Roughly two months post-transplant, alpha-beta T cells reportedly originated from several hundred graft clones that had expanded.

A library of TCRbeta sequences, prepared with unique molecular identifiers, was generated. TCRdb re-called the PCR reads with MiXCR, one entry per CDR3 protein. This sample has about 900,000 distinct CDR3 sequences; less than 30% occur once, and the top ten carry 28%. This chain connects TRBV27 to TRBJ1-6; TRBD1 matches 8 bases. This material consisted of PBMCs, mostly from graft donor cells, taken 360 days after TCRalphabeta/CD19-depleted stem cell transplant. The sequence came from a boy under two years old who had a stem cell transplant for SCID, so the T cells may come from the graft donor. The DNA of the CDR3 is TGTGCCAGCAGTTTGGACAGGGCCCCAAATTCACCCCTCCACTTT. Protein sequence: CASSLDRAPNSPLHF.